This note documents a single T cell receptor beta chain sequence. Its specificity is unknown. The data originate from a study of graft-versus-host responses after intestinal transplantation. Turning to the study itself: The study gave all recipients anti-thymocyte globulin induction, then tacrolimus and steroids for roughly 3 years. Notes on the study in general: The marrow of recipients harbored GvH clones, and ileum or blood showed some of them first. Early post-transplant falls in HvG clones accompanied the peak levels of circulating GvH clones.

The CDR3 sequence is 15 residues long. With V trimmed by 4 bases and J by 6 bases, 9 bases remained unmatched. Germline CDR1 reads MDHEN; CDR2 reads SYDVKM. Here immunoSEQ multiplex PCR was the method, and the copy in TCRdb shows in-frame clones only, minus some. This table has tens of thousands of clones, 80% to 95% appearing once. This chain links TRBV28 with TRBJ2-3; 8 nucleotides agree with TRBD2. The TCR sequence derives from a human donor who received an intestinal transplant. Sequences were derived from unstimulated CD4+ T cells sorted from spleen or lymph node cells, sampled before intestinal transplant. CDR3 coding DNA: TGTGCCAGCAGTTCGGGAGGGGAGGGTGACGATACGCAGTATTTT. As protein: CASSSGGEGDDTQYF.